A single sample is the source of the 9 T cell receptor beta chains below, sequenced in a study of cytotoxic CD8 clonotypes in ibrutinib-treated CLL. Sequencing was performed with immunoSEQ multiplex PCR; in TCRdb, only in-frame clones are kept and a portion is missing. The table records about 17,000 clones, approximately 80% of them present only once. Sequencing was performed on PBMCs, taken before ibrutinib treatment. These TCRs come from a human donor with chronic lymphocytic leukemia.

This chain connects TRBV7-8 to TRBJ2-1; D call uncertain. The CDR3 has 14 amino acids. V shed 8 bases and J shed 4 bases, with 15 bases lying between them. Germline CDR1 reads SGHVS; CDR2 reads FQNEAQ. The CDR3 region has the DNA TGTGCCAGCCAAGTATCTTCCCAATACAATGAGCAGTTCTTC. The encoded protein is CASQVSSQYNEQFF.

The chain links TRBV7-9 to TRBJ1-5, with 10 bases matching TRBD1. The germline gives CDR1 SEHNR, CDR2 FQNEAQ (reference sequence). The CDR3 totals 15 residues. V lost 4 bases and J lost 5; bases outside the gene matches: 5. The CDR3 reads CASSSGTGDYQPQHF. In nucleotides, the CDR3 is TGTGCCAGCAGCTCCGGGACAGGGGACTATCAGCCCCAGCATTTT.

The chain uses TRBV2 and TRBJ2-7, with no clear D. V was cut by 6 bases and J by 4 bases, with 7 bases left in between. Germline V CDR1 and CDR2: SNHLY, FYNNEI. CDR3 length equals 11 residues. Here the CDR3 reads CASRVEYEQYF. The CDR3 bases are TGTGCCAGCAGGGTGGAATACGAGCAGTACTTC.

The chain is built from TRBV4-3 and TRBJ2-1; D remains ambiguous. The CDR3 is 15 residues long. V lost 2 bases and J 4 bases, leaving 12 bases between the germline ends. The germline CDR1 and CDR2 sequences are LGHNA and YSLEER. CDR3 sequence reads: CASSQKDGLYNEQFF. CDR3 sequence (DNA): TGCGCCAGCAGCCAAAAGGACGGTCTATACAATGAGCAGTTCTTC.

The chain has TRBV6-5 and TRBJ1-2; D uncertain. CDR1 is MNHEY, CDR2 SVGAGI, per germline. V lost 0 bases and J 8 bases, leaving 10 bases between the germline ends. There are 13 residues in the CDR3. The CDR3 loop is CASSYSTDGGYTF. CDR3 DNA sequence: TGTGCCAGCAGTTACTCGACGGATGGGGGCTACACCTTC.

The CDR3 DNA sequence: TGTGCCAGCGGTCGCAGGGGCCCCACAGATACGCAGTATTTT. Translating it yields CASGRRGPTDTQYF. The rearrangement links TRBV7-3 to TRBJ2-3; possibly TRBD1 for D (6 bases). V lost 8 bases and J lost 2, with 14 bases in between. CDR3 size: 14 residues. Germline CDR1 SGHTA, CDR2 FQGTGA. The full variable domain, rest sourced from reference TRBV7-3 and TRBJ2-3, is GAGVSQTPSNKVTEKGKYVELRCDPISGHTALYWYRQSLGQGPEFLIYFQGTGAADDSGLPNDRFFAVRPEGSVSTLKIQRTERGDSAVYLCASGRRGPTDTQYFGPGTRLTVL.

The J gene is TRBJ1-2, the V gene TRBV19; D is ambiguous. V was clipped by 5 bases and J by 3 bases, with 13 bases between them. Germline V gene lookup returns CDR1 LNHDA and CDR2 SQIVND (reference sequence). The CDR3 is 14 residues long. In DNA form, the CDR3 reads TGTGCCAGTAGTCCCGACGGGAGCCACTATGGCTACACCTTC. The encoded protein is CASSPDGSHYGYTF.

This clone was seen more than once but under ten times. This rearrangement joins TRBV7-3 to TRBJ2-5; 7 bases fit TRBD2. CDR3 length: 16 residues. Germline V gene sequence: CDR1 SGHTA, CDR2 FQGTGA. J gave up 5 bases and V 0 bases, and 9 bases lay outside the gene matches. As DNA, the CDR3 is TGTGCCAGCAGCTTAACGGGAGGGCCTGCGGGGGAGACCCAGTACTTC. Protein product: CASSLTGGPAGETQYF.

The chain couples TRBV7-9 to TRBJ2-3, with a possible D match to TRBD2 (6 bases). The germline V and J ends were trimmed by 1 base and 6 bases, with 14 bases remaining between them. CDR3 length equals 15 residues. In germline, CDR1 is SEHNR, CDR2 FQNEAQ (reference sequence). The CDR3 DNA reads as TGTGCCAGCAGCTTAGGAGCGGGCTCCAAGGATACGCAGTATTTT. Its protein product is CASSLGAGSKDTQYF.